This T cell receptor (beta chain) was identified during a study of shared clonotypes between healthy human individuals. General study results and limits: Compared with clonotypes that all four donors shared, non-shared clonotypes had lower generation probabilities. Naive subsets generally had larger estimated richness than memory subsets.

Libraries were prepared by immunoSEQ multiplex PCR; TCRdb keeps only in-frame clonotypes and omits some of them. Among 600,000 to 700,000 clones listed, more than 70% were seen once. Trimming pared 0 bases from V and 0 bases from J, leaving 10 bases between. The CDR3 sequence is 15 residues long. CDR1 and CDR2 (germline): SGHRS, YFSETQ. CD45RA+ naive and CD45RA-negative memory subsets were separated from CD4+ cells. Regarding this clone: Its antigen is not identified.

The V gene is TRBV5-1, the J gene TRBJ2-7; D gene unclear. The sequence derives from a woman in her twenties or thirties in good health. Sequenced sample: memory CD4+ T cells sorted from blood. Stated subset: CD45RA-negative fraction. The CDR3 loop is CASSLAFLSSYEQYF. The CDR3 bases are TGCGCCAGCAGCTTGGCCTTTCTAAGCTCCTACGAGCAGTACTTC. Complete variable domain (other parts from reference TRBV5-1 and TRBJ2-7): KAGVTQTPRYLIKTRGQQVTLSCSPISGHRSVSWYQQTPGQGLQFLFEYFSETQRNKGNFPGRFSGRQFSNSRSEMNVSTLELGDSALYLCASSLAFLSSYEQYFGPGTRLTVT.